One sample yielded the 21 T cell receptor beta chains listed below, sequenced in a study of T cells in Graves' hyperthyroidism and ophthalmopathy (dated by TCRdb to between 2017 and 2020). The library was made by multiplex PCR. These reads were obtained on an Illumina HiSeq 2000. The TCR beta CDR3 regions were amplified from RNA transcripts. For the first round of RT-PCR on the TCR CDR3, the HTBI primer set was used together with the Qiagen OneStep RT-PCR kit. TCRdb reprocessed the public reads (quality trimming at Q25 with fastp, clone calling with MiXCR) and kept in-frame beta chains. Rows with one shared CDR3 protein collapse into an entry with the most common genes and DNA. In this sample the table shows some 530,000 distinct CDR3 sequences, roughly 22% of which occur a single time. The leading ten clones occupy about half of the sample. Sequencing input: blood. These receptors all come from a woman aged 65 to 85 with Graves' ophthalmopathy.

The V and J genes are TRBV6-1 and TRBJ2-5, with 9 bases fitting TRBD1. The CDR3 runs 16 residues. Trimming cost V 4 bases and J 5 bases; bases outside gene matches: 11. CDR1 is MNHNS and CDR2 is SASEGT in the germline V gene. This CDR3 reads CASSVTWDRVSETQYF. The CDR3, as DNA: TGTGCCAGCAGTGTTACCTGGGACAGGGTTTCGGAGACCCAGTACTTC.

This clonotype has at least ten counts. V usage is TRBV11-1 and J usage is TRBJ1-1, with D hard to call. Trimming shortened V by 1 base and J by 7 bases, and 10 bases separated the two germline ends. From germline, CDR1 is SGHAT and CDR2 FQDESV (reference sequence). The CDR3 has 13 amino acids. The CDR3 nucleotides read TGTGCCAGCAGCTTAGATGCGAGGAGTGAAGCTTTCTTT. Its protein is CASSLDARSEAFF.

This clonotype was counted only a few times. The V and J genes are TRBV6-5 and TRBJ2-1, with TRBD1 matching over 10 bases. J gave up 0 bases and V 2 bases, and 10 bases lay outside the gene matches. The CDR3 is 19 amino acids. The germline V gene encodes CDR1 MNHEY and CDR2 SVGAGI. The CDR3 DNA reads as TGTGCCAGCAGTTACCGAGGACAGGGGGAGAAGGGCTCCTACAATGAGCAGTTCTTC. This codes for CASSYRGQGEKGSYNEQFF.

As for this clonotype: A much more abundant neighbour one base away suggests this may be a read error. V usage is TRBV30 and J usage is TRBJ1-1, with D unresolved. Germline CDR1 is GTSNPN and CDR2 is SVGIG (reference sequence). The CDR3 is made up of 12 amino acids. The CDR3 coding sequence is TGTGCCTGGAGTGAAAGGCCCACTGGAGCTTTCTTT. Protein product: CAWSERPTGAFF.

The table lists this clonotype with many counts. The chain is built from TRBV3-1 and TRBJ1-1; D is unresolved. There are 13 residues in the CDR3. Between the trimmed V and J ends, which lost 4 bases and 2 bases, there was a span of 8 bases. In germline, CDR1 is LGHDT, CDR2 YNNKEL (reference sequence). Here the CDR3 DNA reads TGTGCCAGCAGCCCTAGCGGTAACACTGAAGCTTTCTTT. This gives the protein CASSPSGNTEAFF. The variable domain in full, completed from reference TRBV3-1 and TRBJ1-1, reads DTAVSQTPKYLVTQMGNDKSIKCEQNLGHDTMYWYKQDSKKFLKIMFSYNNKELIINETVPNRFSPKSPDKAHLNLHINSLELGDSAVYFCASSPSGNTEAFFGQGTRLTVV.

This clonotype was counted only a few times. V usage is TRBV9 and J usage is TRBJ2-5, with unresolved D. The length of the CDR3 is 14 residues. The germline V and J ends were trimmed by 0 bases and 4 bases, with 10 bases remaining between them. CDR1 and CDR2 (germline): SGDLS, YYNGEE. The CDR3, as DNA: TGTGCCAGCAGCGTAGATGGAAGGTTAGAGACCCAGTACTTC. Amino acid sequence: CASSVDGRLETQYF. The whole variable domain, remainder taken from reference TRBV9 and TRBJ2-5, is DSGVTQTPKHLITATGQRVTLRCSPRSGDLSVYWYQQSLDQGLQFLIQYYNGEERAKGNILERFSAQQFPDLHSELNLSSLELGDSALYFCASSVDGRLETQYFGPGTRLLVL.

The chain recombines TRBV14 with TRBJ1-1; D is undetermined. CDR1 and CDR2 (germline): SGHDN, FVKESK. The CDR3 has 15 amino acids. The germline V and J ends were trimmed by 4 bases and 1 base, with 13 bases remaining between them. The CDR3 reads CASSRRVVTNTEAFF. The DNA of the CDR3 is TGTGCCAGCAGCCGTCGAGTTGTTACGAACACTGAAGCTTTCTTT.

This clonotype was seen ten or more times. The V gene is TRBV12-3 or TRBV12-4, the J gene TRBJ1-1; D may be TRBD1 (5 bases). There are 15 residues in the CDR3. V lost 7 bases and J 1 base, leaving 16 bases between the germline ends. The CDR3 protein is CASTQTTGANTEAFF. CDR3 nucleotide sequence: TGTGCCAGCACCCAGACTACAGGAGCGAACACTGAAGCTTTCTTT.

The chain is built from TRBV10-2 and TRBJ2-7; no clear D gene. This CDR3 is built from 14 residues. CDR1 is WSHSY, CDR2 SAAADI, per germline. Trimming removed 2 bases from V and 6 bases from J, with 14 bases in between. The CDR3 coding sequence is TGCGCCAGCAGTGAGCGGCCAGGTCTAAGCGAGCAGTACTTC. This codes for CASSERPGLSEQYF.

This clonotype was counted many times. The chain is built from TRBV7-2 and TRBJ1-1, with D perhaps TRBD1 (6 bases). Trimming shortened V by 1 base and J by 3 bases, and 9 bases separated the two germline ends. This CDR3 region has 14 residues. In germline, CDR1 is SGHTA, CDR2 FQGNSA. In DNA form, the CDR3 reads TGTGCCAGCAGCTTAGGGAACAGGGACACTGAAGCTTTCTTT. Amino acid sequence: CASSLGNRDTEAFF.

The table lists this clonotype with a few counts. The chain links TRBV5-1 to TRBJ2-7, with D perhaps matching TRBD1 (5 bases). This CDR3 is 14 amino acids long. Germline V CDR1 and CDR2: SGHRS, YFSETQ. Trimming shortened V by 4 bases and J by 2 bases, and 13 bases separated the two germline ends. CDR3 in amino acids: CASSRAQGAYEQYF. CDR3 coding DNA: TGCGCCAGCAGCAGGGCCCAAGGGGCCTACGAGCAGTACTTC.

This clonotype was found many times. The rearrangement joins TRBV28 to TRBJ2-2; 8 nucleotides match TRBD2. V lost 4 bases to trimming and J lost 4 bases; unmatched junction nucleotides: 11. CDR3 length equals 17 residues. Looked up from germline, CDR1 is MDHEN and CDR2 is SYDVKM. The CDR3 sequence: CASSWGAGLAFTGELFF. CDR3 coding DNA: TGTGCCAGCAGTTGGGGGGCCGGACTAGCTTTCACCGGGGAGCTGTTTTTT.

The chain carries TRBV5-1 and TRBJ1-1; TRBD1 is a possible D gene (6 bases). From germline, CDR1 is SGHRS and CDR2 YFSETQ. The CDR3 runs to 15 residues. V was pared by 0 bases and J by 0 bases, with 9 bases between. CDR3 sequence (DNA): TGCGCCAGCAGCTTGGCCGGGGGGCTGAACACTGAAGCTTTCTTT. Translated, it gives CASSLAGGLNTEAFF. Supplemented by reference TRBV5-1 and TRBJ1-1, the full variable domain reads KAGVTQTPRYLIKTRGQQVTLSCSPISGHRSVSWYQQTPGQGLQFLFEYFSETQRNKGNFPGRFSGRQFSNSRSEMNVSTLELGDSALYLCASSLAGGLNTEAFFGQGTRLTVV.

The sample holds a few counts of this clonotype. The rearrangement joins TRBV12-3 or TRBV12-4 to TRBJ2-6; D remains unclear. V lost 6 bases, J lost 0 bases, and 6 bases lay in between. The CDR3 is 14 amino acids. CDR3 region: CASRVGSGANVLTF. For the CDR3, the DNA is TGTGCCAGCAGGGTGGGCTCTGGGGCCAACGTCCTGACTTTC.

This clonotype was observed a few times. This chain uses TRBV9 with TRBJ2-1; possible D gene TRBD2, 7 bases. V lost 0 bases to trimming and J lost 7 bases, with 11 bases between them. From germline, CDR1 is SGDLS and CDR2 YYNGEE. CDR3 length equals 14 residues. The CDR3 nucleotides are TGTGCCAGCAGCGTAGGGGGGCGGGGGAATGAGCAGTTCTTC. It encodes CASSVGGRGNEQFF.

In this sample, this clonotype turned up a few times. This sequence joins TRBV6-1 and TRBJ1-5; D is perhaps TRBD1 (5 bases). The CDR3 spans 14 residues. V was trimmed by 10 bases and J by 3 bases, leaving 16 bases between them. The V gene's germline CDR1 is MNHNS and CDR2 SASEGT. Written as DNA, the CDR3 is TGTGCCACCAAACGGCGGGGGATCAATCAGCCCCAGCATTTT. It specifies CATKRRGINQPQHF.

Comment on this clonotype: It may be a read error: a sequence one base away is much more abundant. The chain carries TRBV6-2 or TRBV6-3 and TRBJ2-1, with D perhaps TRBD1 or TRBD2 (6 bases each). The germline V gene encodes CDR1 MNHEY and CDR2 SVGEGT. The CDR3 spans 19 residues. With 7 bases removed from V and 1 base from J, the gap between germline ends came to 26 bases. Here the CDR3 reads CASTQDSGLTGRSYNEQFF. CDR3 coding DNA: TGTGCCAGCACCCAGGACAGCGGACTAACGGGACGTTCCTACAATGAGCAGTTCTTC.

This clonotype occurred a few times. This chain connects TRBV7-9 to TRBJ2-3, with D tentatively TRBD2 (5 bases). Trimming shortened V by 4 bases and J by 2 bases, and 10 bases separated the two germline ends. The CDR3 contains 14 residues. In germline, CDR1 is SEHNR, CDR2 FQNEAQ (reference sequence). The CDR3 DNA reads as TGTGCCAGCAGCTACGACTATATCACAGATACGCAGTATTTT. Its protein product is CASSYDYITDTQYF.

The chain has TRBV7-3 and TRBJ2-6; D is uncertain. Germline V gene sequence: CDR1 SGHTA, CDR2 FQGTGA. Between the trimmed V and J ends, which lost 4 bases and 5 bases, there was a span of 9 bases. This CDR3 has 14 amino acids. CDR3 sequence: CASSSSPRANVLTF. CDR3 nucleotides: TGTGCCAGCAGCTCCTCCCCCCGGGCCAACGTCCTGACTTTC. Full variable domain (remainder filled in from reference TRBV7-3 and TRBJ2-6): GAGVSQTPSNKVTEKGKYVELRCDPISGHTALYWYRQSLGQGPEFLIYFQGTGAADDSGLPNDRFFAVRPEGSVSTLKIQRTERGDSAVYLCASSSSPRANVLTFGAGSRLTVL.

This clonotype was counted only a few times. This rearrangement joins TRBV30 to TRBJ1-5; D is unclear. Germline CDR1 is GTSNPN and CDR2 is SVGIG (reference sequence). CDR3 length: 13 residues. Trimming pared 0 bases from V and 3 bases from J, leaving 6 bases between. CDR3 residues: CAWSVQVNQPQHF. The CDR3 coding sequence is TGTGCCTGGAGTGTTCAGGTCAATCAGCCCCAGCATTTT.

This clonotype has ten or more counts. This chain connects TRBV2 to TRBJ1-1; TRBD1 matches at 7 bases. This CDR3 has 14 amino acids. Trimming at V came to 8 bases and at J to 3 bases, leaving 9 bases not matched to a gene. The germline V gene encodes CDR1 SNHLY and CDR2 FYNNEI. The CDR3 DNA reads as TGTGCCAGCCTCACACGGGACAGACACACTGAAGCTTTCTTT. Its protein product is CASLTRDRHTEAFF.